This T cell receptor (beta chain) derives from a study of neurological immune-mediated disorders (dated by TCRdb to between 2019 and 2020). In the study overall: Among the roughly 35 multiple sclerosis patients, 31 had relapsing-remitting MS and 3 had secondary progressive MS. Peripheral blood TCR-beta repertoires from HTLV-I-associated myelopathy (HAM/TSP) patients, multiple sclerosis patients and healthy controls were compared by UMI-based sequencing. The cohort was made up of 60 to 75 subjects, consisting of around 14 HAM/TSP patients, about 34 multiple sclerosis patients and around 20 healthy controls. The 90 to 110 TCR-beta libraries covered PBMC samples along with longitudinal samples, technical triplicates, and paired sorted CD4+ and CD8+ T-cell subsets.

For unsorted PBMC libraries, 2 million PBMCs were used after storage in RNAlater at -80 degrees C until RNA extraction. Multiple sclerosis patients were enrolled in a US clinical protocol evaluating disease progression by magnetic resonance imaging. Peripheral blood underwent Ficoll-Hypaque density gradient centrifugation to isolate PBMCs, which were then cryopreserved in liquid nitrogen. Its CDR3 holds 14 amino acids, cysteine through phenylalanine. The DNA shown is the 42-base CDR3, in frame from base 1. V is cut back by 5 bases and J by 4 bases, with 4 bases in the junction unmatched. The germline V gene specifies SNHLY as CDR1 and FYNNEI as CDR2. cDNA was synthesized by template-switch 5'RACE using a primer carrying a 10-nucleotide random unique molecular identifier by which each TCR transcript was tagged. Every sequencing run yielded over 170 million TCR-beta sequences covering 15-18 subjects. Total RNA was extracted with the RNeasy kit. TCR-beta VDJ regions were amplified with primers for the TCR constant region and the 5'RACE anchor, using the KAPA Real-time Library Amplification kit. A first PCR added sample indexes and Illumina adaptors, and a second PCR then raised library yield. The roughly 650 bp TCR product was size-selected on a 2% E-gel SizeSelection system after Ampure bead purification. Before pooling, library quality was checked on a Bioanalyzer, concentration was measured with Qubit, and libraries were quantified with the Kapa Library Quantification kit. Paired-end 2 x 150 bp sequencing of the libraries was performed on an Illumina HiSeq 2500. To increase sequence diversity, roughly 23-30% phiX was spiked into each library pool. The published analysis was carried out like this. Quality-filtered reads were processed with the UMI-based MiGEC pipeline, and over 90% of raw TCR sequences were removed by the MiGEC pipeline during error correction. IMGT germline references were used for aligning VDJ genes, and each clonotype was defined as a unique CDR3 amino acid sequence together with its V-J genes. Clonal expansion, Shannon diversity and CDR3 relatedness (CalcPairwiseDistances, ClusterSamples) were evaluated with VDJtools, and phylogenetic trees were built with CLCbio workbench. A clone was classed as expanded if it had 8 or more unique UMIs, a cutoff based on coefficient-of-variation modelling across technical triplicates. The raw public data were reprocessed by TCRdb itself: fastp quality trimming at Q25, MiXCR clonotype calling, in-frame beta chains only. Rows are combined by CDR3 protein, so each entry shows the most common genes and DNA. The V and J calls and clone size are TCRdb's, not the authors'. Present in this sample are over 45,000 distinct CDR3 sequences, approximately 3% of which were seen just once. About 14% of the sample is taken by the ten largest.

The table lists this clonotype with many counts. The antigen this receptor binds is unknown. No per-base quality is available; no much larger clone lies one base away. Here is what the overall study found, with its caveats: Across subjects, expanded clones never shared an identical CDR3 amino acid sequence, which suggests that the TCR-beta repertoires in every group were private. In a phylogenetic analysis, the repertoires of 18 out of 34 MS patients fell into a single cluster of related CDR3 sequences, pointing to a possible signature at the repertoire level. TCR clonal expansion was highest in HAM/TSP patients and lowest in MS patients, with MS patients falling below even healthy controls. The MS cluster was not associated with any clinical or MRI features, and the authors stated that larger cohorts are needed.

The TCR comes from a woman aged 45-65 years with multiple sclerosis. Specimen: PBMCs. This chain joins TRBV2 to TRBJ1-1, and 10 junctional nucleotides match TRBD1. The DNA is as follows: TGTGCCAGCAGTCGGGACAGGGGAATCACTGAAGCTTTCTTT. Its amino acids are CASSRDRGITEAFF.